The rows below give T cell receptor beta chains drawn from one sample of a study of identical twins. TCRdb fed the 5' RACE reads into MiXCR, producing one record per CDR3 protein. The sample has some 1,700,000 distinct CDR3 sequences; around 29% are singletons. The sequenced sample was cord blood. Every receptor here comes from a newborn girl in good health. CDR3s include the opening cysteine and the closing phenylalanine or tryptophan. D genes are given only for firm matches. Expanded clones are given a class, and other clones once, few, many or no size at all.

CASSPGGGTYNEQFF,TGTGCCAGCAGCCCAGGGGGGGGTACCTACAATGAGCAGTTCTTC,NA,TRBV7-2,TRBJ2-1,NA
CGARVPGGNYEQYF,TGCGGTGCTAGAGTCCCAGGGGGAAACTACGAGCAGTACTTC,TRBD1,TRBV20-1,TRBJ2-7,NA
CASSRGLAGGPNNEQFF,TGCGCCAGCAGCCGAGGACTAGCGGGAGGGCCAAACAATGAGCAGTTCTTC,TRBD2,TRBV4-1,TRBJ2-1,NA
CATSRIKETQYF,TGTGCCACCAGCAGAATCAAAGAGACCCAGTACTTC,NA,TRBV15,TRBJ2-5,few
CASSRLATAGELFF,TGTGCCAGCAGCCGACTAGCTACCGCCGGGGAGCTGTTTTTT,TRBD2,TRBV11-2,TRBJ2-2,NA
CASSGIGNYGYTF,TGTGCCAGCAGTGGTATAGGGAACTATGGCTACACCTTC,NA,TRBV25-1,TRBJ1-2,NA
CASSLDGQEETQYF,TGCGCCAGCAGCTTGGACGGACAGGAAGAGACCCAGTACTTC,TRBD1,TRBV5-1,TRBJ2-5,NA
CSARGGLAGDSYEQYF,TGCAGTGCTAGGGGAGGACTAGCGGGAGACTCCTACGAGCAGTACTTC,TRBD2,TRBV20-1,TRBJ2-7,few
CASRTGLAGGPRSYNEQFF,TGTGCCAGCAGGACCGGACTAGCGGGAGGGCCTCGCTCCTACAATGAGCAGTTCTTC,TRBD2,TRBV12-3/TRBV12-4,TRBJ2-1,once
CASSQVTTFGGDTQYF,TGCGCCAGCAGCCAAGTGACTACGTTCGGTGGGGATACGCAGTATTTT,NA,TRBV4-1,TRBJ2-3,many
CASSLDLEQGKNEKLFF,TGCGCCAGCAGCTTGGACCTAGAGCAGGGGAAGAATGAAAAACTGTTTTTT,NA,TRBV5-1,TRBJ1-4,NA
CASSPKGGDTQYF,TGTGCCAGCTCCCCCAAGGGTGGAGATACGCAGTATTTT,NA,TRBV18,TRBJ2-3,NA
CASSLWEGNEQYF,TGTGCCAGCAGTTTGTGGGAGGGAAATGAGCAGTACTTC,TRBD2,TRBV28,TRBJ2-5,few
CASSRQKETQFF,TGTGCCAGCAGCCGACAGAAAGAGACCCAGTTCTTC,NA,TRBV4-2,TRBJ2-1,once
CASSPDREVRNEQYF,TGTGCCAGCTCCCCCGACAGGGAAGTTAGGAATGAGCAGTACTTC,TRBD1,TRBV7-9,TRBJ2-5,NA
CASSTGQLKSTDTQYF,TGTGCCAGCAGTACAGGGCAGCTCAAAAGCACAGATACGCAGTATTTT,NA,TRBV6-5,TRBJ2-3,few
CASSLATGSSYNEQYF,TGCGCCAGCAGCTTGGCCACGGGAAGCTCCTACAATGAGCAGTACTTC,NA,TRBV5-1,TRBJ2-7,NA
CASSYLARWGEQYF,TGTGCCAGCAGTTATTTGGCTCGTTGGGGGGAGCAGTACTTC,NA,TRBV6-5,TRBJ2-7,few
CASSPTLSDTQYF,TGTGCCAGCAGCCCCACTTTATCGGATACGCAGTATTTT,NA,TRBV6-2/TRBV6-3,TRBJ2-3,few
CASSLGQVLNVLTF,TGCGCCAGCAGCTTGGGGCAGGTCCTCAACGTCCTGACTTTC,NA,TRBV5-1,TRBJ2-6,NA
CASGTGIDEQFF,TGTGCCAGCGGGACAGGGATAGATGAGCAGTTCTTC,TRBD1,TRBV12-3/TRBV12-4,TRBJ2-1,NA
CASSSGWDRDEQYF,TGTGCCAGCAGTTCGGGCTGGGACAGGGACGAGCAGTACTTC,TRBD1,TRBV6-5,TRBJ2-7,NA
CASSQRPGRQETQYF,TGTGCCAGCAGCCAAAGGCCGGGCAGGCAAGAGACCCAGTACTTC,NA,TRBV3-1,TRBJ2-5,few
CATSGTSEVGEQYF,TGTGCCACCTCCGGGACTAGCGAAGTAGGTGAGCAGTACTTC,TRBD2,TRBV7-9,TRBJ2-5,NA
CASRLGQTLNSPLHF,TGTGCCAGCAGGCTGGGACAGACGTTGAATTCACCCCTCCACTTT,TRBD1,TRBV6-1,TRBJ1-6,few
CASTSRLAIYNEQFF,TGTGCCAGCACCTCAAGACTAGCTATCTACAATGAGCAGTTCTTC,TRBD2,TRBV11-2,TRBJ2-1,NA
CASSTNSGGGPYEQYF,TGTGCCAGCAGCACCAATAGCGGAGGGGGACCCTACGAGCAGTACTTC,NA,TRBV9,TRBJ2-7,NA
CASSLRDKGDQPQHF,TGTGCCAGCAGCCTCCGGGACAAGGGAGATCAGCCCCAGCATTTT,NA,TRBV21-1,TRBJ1-5,few
CSASSSPLHYEQYF,TGCAGTGCTAGTTCTAGTCCGCTGCACTACGAGCAGTACTTC,NA,TRBV20-1,TRBJ2-7,few
CAWRSAGNYGYTF,TGTGCCTGGAGATCAGCAGGGAATTATGGCTACACCTTC,NA,TRBV30,TRBJ1-2,NA
CASSRPGPHGDTQYF,TGTGCCAGCAGTCGACCGGGACCGCACGGAGATACGCAGTATTTT,NA,TRBV6-6,TRBJ2-3,once
CSARRTGGQGSPLHF,TGCAGTGCTAGACGGACAGGGGGCCAAGGTTCACCCCTCCACTTT,TRBD1,TRBV20-1,TRBJ1-6,NA
CASTSRSTGEAFF,TGTGCCAGCACCTCCCGATCGACAGGTGAAGCTTTCTTT,NA,TRBV12-3/TRBV12-4,TRBJ1-1,NA
CSVTGWVTEAFF,TGCAGCGTGACAGGGTGGGTCACTGAAGCTTTCTTT,TRBD1,TRBV29-1,TRBJ1-1,once
CASSRLTGNQPQHF,TGTGCCAGCAGCCGACTGACAGGCAATCAGCCCCAGCATTTT,NA,TRBV7-2,TRBJ1-5,NA
CASSWGGLASNEQFF,TGTGCCAGCAGCTGGGGGGGACTAGCGTCCAATGAGCAGTTCTTC,TRBD2,TRBV9,TRBJ2-1,few
CASSLQTGAGNTIYF,TGCGCCAGCAGCTTGCAGACAGGGGCTGGAAACACCATATATTTT,TRBD1,TRBV5-1,TRBJ1-3,NA
CSVRFGDGYTF,TGCAGCGTCCGATTTGGGGATGGCTACACCTTC,NA,TRBV29-1,TRBJ1-2,NA
CASSSNRGRGYGYTF,TGTGCCAGCAGCTCGAACAGGGGGCGCGGCTATGGCTACACCTTC,TRBD1,TRBV11-2,TRBJ1-2,NA
CSARAGPYNEQFF,TGCAGTGCTAGAGCGGGGCCCTACAATGAGCAGTTCTTC,NA,TRBV20-1,TRBJ2-1,NA
CASRLTGANYGYTF,TGTGCCAGCAGGTTGACAGGGGCTAACTATGGCTACACCTTC,TRBD1,TRBV28,TRBJ1-2,few
CASSLAGGKDTQYF,TGTGCCAGCAGTTTAGCGGGAGGGAAAGATACGCAGTATTTT,TRBD2,TRBV28,TRBJ2-3,many
CSVRISYEQYF,TGCAGCGTTCGCATTTCCTACGAGCAGTACTTC,NA,TRBV29-1,TRBJ2-7,many
CASSRRRNGLGNSPLHF,TGCGCCAGCAGCCGTCGTCGTAACGGGCTTGGAAATTCACCCCTCCACTTT,NA,TRBV5-1,TRBJ1-6,NA
CASSLRVSTDTQYF,TGTGCCAGCAGCCTTCGGGTGAGCACAGATACGCAGTATTTT,NA,TRBV9,TRBJ2-3,many
CASGLDRNEQFF,TGTGCTAGTGGTTTGGACCGGAATGAGCAGTTCTTC,NA,TRBV12-5,TRBJ2-1,few
CASSSKSRFGNTF,TGTGCCAGCAGCTCAAAGTCGAGGTTTGGAAACACCTTC,NA,TRBV11-2,TRBJ1-2,NA
CASSHRGLGGYTF,TGTGCCAGCAGCCACAGGGGGCTTGGAGGCTACACCTTC,TRBD1,TRBV7-2,TRBJ1-2,NA